Listed below are T cell receptor beta chains from one sample, sequenced in a study of blood T cell repertoires in COVID-19. Repertoires were generated with immunoSEQ multiplex PCR, while TCRdb's copy carries only in-frame clones and drops some. This table has a few hundred thousand clones, 80% to 90% appearing once. Sequenced sample: PBMCs or T cells enriched from blood (not recorded which). The receptors here all came from a woman in her forties or fifties who had recovered from COVID-19. The CDR3 runs from the conserved cysteine through the conserved F or W. D genes are given only for firm matches. The size field is filled for only some rows; it gives once, few, many or a size class.

>TRBV11-2|few|.|TRBJ2-7
TGTGCCAGCAGCTTAGATAGTTTACTTCAGCAGTACTTC
CASSLDSLLQQYF
>TRBV16|.|.|TRBJ1-1
TGTGCCAGCAGCCCCTCGGCGGGCCCTGGGGACACTGAAGCTTTCTTT
CASSPSAGPGDTEAFF
>TRBV24-1|.|.|TRBJ1-3
TGTGCCACCAGTGATTCAGGGTATGGAAACACCATATATTTT
CATSDSGYGNTIYF
>TRBV4-2|.|.|TRBJ1-2
TGTGCCAGCAGCCAAGATAGCCTAAAAGGGGCCCATGGCTACACCTTC
CASSQDSLKGAHGYTF
>TRBV11-2|.|.|TRBJ2-7
TGTGCCAGCAGCTTACTCCCAGGGAACTACGAGCAGTACTTC
CASSLLPGNYEQYF
>TRBV6-5|few|.|TRBJ1-5
TGTGCCAGCAAAGCCGGGACGAACGGGGGTCAGCCCCAGCATTTT
CASKAGTNGGQPQHF
>TRBV30|.|TRBD2|TRBJ2-3
TGTGCCGGAAGGACTAGCGGGAGCACAGATACGCAGTATTTT
CAGRTSGSTDTQYF
>TRBV30|.|TRBD1|TRBJ2-1
TGTGCCTGCTCCGGGACAGGGCCCAATGAGCAGTTCTTC
CACSGTGPNEQFF
>TRBV24-1|.|TRBD1|TRBJ1-1
TGTGCCACCAGTGATTTGACTTTGGGACAGAACTTGAACACTGAAGCTTTCTTT
CATSDLTLGQNLNTEAFF
>TRBV15|.|.|TRBJ2-1
TGTGCCACCAGCAGACTCCACAATGAGCAGTTCTTC
CATSRLHNEQFF
>TRBV7-7|.|.|TRBJ1-1
TGTGCTAGCAGCGCGAGGTTAGGCACTGAAGCTTTCTTT
CASSARLGTEAFF
>TRBV7-2|.|.|TRBJ1-2
TGTGCCAGCAGCACCCCCGGGGAGGGGATGTGGGGCTACACCTTC
CASSTPGEGMWGYTF
>TRBV4-2|.|TRBD2|TRBJ2-7
TGTGCCAGCAGCCAAGAGGCGGGGGGGCCGGACGAGCAGTACTTC
CASSQEAGGPDEQYF
>TRBV7-9|.|TRBD1|TRBJ2-1
TGTGCCAGCAGCCACGGACAGGGGGAGGTGGAGGAGCAGTTCTTC
CASSHGQGEVEEQFF
>TRBV2|many|.|TRBJ2-6
TGTGCCACAGGGACTGGGGCCAACGTCCTGACTTTC
CATGTGANVLTF
>TRBV2|.|.|TRBJ2-2
TGTGCCAGCAGCGTACTAGTCCTCTCGAACACCGGGGAGCTGTTTTTT
CASSVLVLSNTGELFF